The clone carrying this T cell receptor beta chain was detected ten times or more. What it binds is not known. RNA transcripts provided the template for amplifying TCR beta CDR3 regions. After a first-round RT-PCR with HTBI primers, a second-round multiplex PCR was run. One entry per CDR3 protein results from TCRdb running MiXCR on the multiplex PCR reads. This sample has hundreds of thousands of distinct CDR3 sequences, with under 50% found just once. The diagnosis combined clinical symptoms, thyroxine, TRAb, thyroid ultrasound and orbital computed tomography scans. PBMCs came from about 10 ml of fresh peripheral blood. This sample was included in a study of Graves' ophthalmopathy and Graves' hyperthyroidism. Findings and caveats of the study: Most expanded thyroid clonotypes above 0.001 frequency also appeared in blood. Sensitivity reached roughly 70% and specificity approximately 72% when the model predicted ophthalmopathy progression.

The CDR3 totals 15 residues. From germline, CDR1 is KGHDR and CDR2 SFDVKD. The V gene lost 3 bases and the J gene lost 0 bases, with 10 bases spanning the gap. What was sequenced was peripheral blood. V usage is TRBV24-1 and J usage is TRBJ1-1; no reliable D call. This TCR was recovered from an adult man with Graves' ophthalmopathy. CDR3 sequence: CATSDSGGLNTEAFF. CDR3 DNA: TGTGCCACCAGTGATAGTGGAGGGCTGAACACTGAAGCTTTCTTT.